A single sample is the source of the 5 T cell receptor beta chains below, sequenced in a study of T cell changes during pregnancy in multiple sclerosis. Only in-frame clones appear in the TCRdb table, and some are missing; sequencing was by immunoSEQ multiplex PCR. The data hold under 65,000 clones, with 93% observed a single time. The input for sequencing was CD8+ T cells from peripheral blood mononuclear cells, taken in the third trimester of pregnancy. Receptor source: a female donor with multiple sclerosis, enrolled in a pregnancy study.

The V call is TRBV19, the J call TRBJ1-4; 9 nucleotides align to TRBD1. Germline-derived CDR1 and CDR2 are LNHDA and SQIVND (reference sequence). Trimming at V came to 2 bases and at J to 8 bases, leaving 6 bases not matched to a gene. The CDR3 sequence is 15 residues long. This chain's CDR3 is CASSISTGGGEKLFF. CDR3 nucleotide sequence: TGTGCCAGTAGTATATCGACAGGGGGAGGGGAAAAACTGTTTTTT.

The rearrangement joins TRBV19 to TRBJ2-7; no reliable D call. CDR1 and CDR2 (germline): LNHDA, SQIVND (reference sequence). The CDR3 totals 15 residues. V gave up 4 bases and J gave up 0 bases, with 13 bases separating them. As DNA, the CDR3 is TGTGCCAGTAGTACCGCTTTGGCCCTCTCCTACGAGCAGTACTTC. Amino acid sequence: CASSTALALSYEQYF.

The genes are TRBV7-9 and TRBJ2-1; 7 bases are a match to TRBD1. CDR3 size: 13 residues. CDR1 is SEHNR, CDR2 FQNEAQ, per germline (reference sequence). After removal of 7 bases from V and 7 bases from J, the junction contained 7 bases not matched to a gene. The CDR3 region has the DNA TGTGCCAGCATCCTCCCAGGGGGAAATGAGCAGTTCTTC. Translating it yields CASILPGGNEQFF.

The gene calls are TRBV27 and TRBJ1-2; TRBD1 aligns across 7 bases. Germline V lookup: CDR1 MNHEY, CDR2 SMNVEV (reference sequence). The CDR3 extends over 14 amino acids. V lost 6 bases, J lost 4 bases, and 8 bases stayed unmatched. In nucleotides, the CDR3 is TGTGCCAGCAGGTCGAGGGGGCCAGGCTATGGCTACACCTTC. Its protein product is CASRSRGPGYGYTF.

This rearrangement joins TRBV6-1 to TRBJ2-7; D might be TRBD2 (6 bases). The CDR3 loop spans 14 amino acids. Germline V gene sequence: CDR1 MNHNS, CDR2 SASEGT. Trimming cost V 7 bases and J 2 bases, with 15 bases left between them. This CDR3 reads CASIYGGLAYEQYF. The CDR3 coding sequence is TGTGCCAGCATCTATGGAGGGCTCGCCTACGAGCAGTACTTC.